Presented here are 12 T cell receptor beta chains from one specimen sequenced in a study of T cell responses to AZD1222 COVID-19 vaccine. Sequencing used immunoSEQ multiplex PCR; TCRdb keeps in-frame clones, though not all of them. The table shows about 130,000 clones, with over 90% occurring only once. This sample comprised peripheral blood, obtained on day 0 of AZD1222 vaccination. The receptors derive from an adult in good health.

This clone appeared a single time. V and J are TRBV5-6 and TRBJ2-7, with D tentatively TRBD1 or TRBD2 (5 bases each). The CDR3 extends over 14 amino acids. V shed 4 bases and J shed 0 bases, with 11 bases lying between them. Germline-derived CDR1 and CDR2 are SGHDT and YYEEEE. The CDR3: CASSEAGSSYEQYF. The CDR3 nucleotides read TGTGCCAGCAGCGAGGCAGGGAGCTCCTACGAGCAGTACTTC.

DNA of the CDR3: TGTGCCAGCAGCTCCCCGGGGGGCGAGAGCTACACCTTC. Protein: CASSSPGGESYTF. The rearrangement joins TRBV7-2 to TRBJ1-2; D possibly corresponds to TRBD1 (6 bases). The CDR3 totals 13 residues. Per germline, CDR1 SGHTA and CDR2 FQGNSA. Trimming stripped 4 bases from V and 9 bases from J, with 15 bases between.

This chain connects TRBV5-4 to TRBJ2-7; no definite D call. Trimming cost V 0 bases and J 7 bases, with 8 bases left between them. CDR1 SGHNT and CDR2 YYREEE come from the germline V gene (reference sequence). The CDR3 has 12 residues. The chain's CDR3 is CASSLVGLEQYF. DNA for the CDR3: TGTGCCAGCAGCTTGGTCGGGCTAGAGCAGTACTTC.

This chain connects TRBV29-1 to TRBJ1-1; possibly TRBD1 for D (5 bases). Germline V gives CDR1 SQVTM, CDR2 ANQGSEA. CDR3 length: 15 residues. Trimming shortened V by 4 bases and J by 0 bases, and 15 bases separated the two germline ends. In nucleotides, the CDR3 is TGCAGCGTTGCATCAGGGTGGGGCATGAACACTGAAGCTTTCTTT. Protein product: CSVASGWGMNTEAFF.

V and J are TRBV28 and TRBJ1-4; D is possibly TRBD1 (6 bases). This CDR3 is built from 12 residues. Trimming cost V 6 bases and J 6 bases, with 8 bases left between them. Germline V gene lookup returns CDR1 MDHEN and CDR2 SYDVKM. DNA of the CDR3: TGTGCCAGCAGCTACAGGGATGAAAAACTGTTTTTT. It is translated as CASSYRDEKLFF.

V is TRBV5-6 and J is TRBJ1-1, with D uncertain. Germline CDR1 reads SGHDT; CDR2 reads YYEEEE. This CDR3 has 14 amino acids. Trimming took off 2 bases at V and 5 bases at J, with 13 bases between the two ends. The CDR3 loop reads CASSFTKLGTEAFF. The CDR3 DNA reads TGTGCCAGCAGCTTCACGAAATTGGGGACTGAAGCTTTCTTT.

V usage is TRBV5-1 and J usage is TRBJ1-1; 10 bases agree with TRBD1. With V trimmed by 4 bases and J by 4 bases, 10 bases remained unmatched. Germline V gene sequence: CDR1 SGHRS, CDR2 YFSETQ. The CDR3 runs to 16 residues. In nucleotides, the CDR3 is TGCGCCAGCAGCCGAGGACAGGGGGGTTCTAGCACTGAAGCTTTCTTT. It encodes CASSRGQGGSSTEAFF.

This chain links TRBV3-1 (or the pseudogene TRBV3-2) with TRBJ2-7; 10 positions match TRBD1. J gave up 5 bases and V 0 bases, and 10 bases lay outside the gene matches. This CDR3 has 17 amino acids. CDR1 and CDR2 (germline): LGHDT, YNNKEL (reference sequence). CDR3 amino acids: CASSQEGIGTGADEQYF. In DNA, the CDR3 is TGTGCCAGCAGCCAAGAAGGAATAGGGACAGGGGCTGACGAGCAGTACTTC.

The V gene is TRBV29-1, the J gene TRBJ2-1, with 7 bases that match TRBD1. The V and J ends lost 4 bases and 7 bases, in that order; junction bases with no gene match: 4. The CDR3 has 12 residues. The germline V gene has CDR1 SQVTM and CDR2 ANQGSEA. The CDR3 region is CSVGQGSNEQFF. CDR3 coding DNA: TGCAGCGTTGGACAGGGCTCAAATGAGCAGTTCTTC.

The genes are TRBV7-2 and TRBJ2-5; D ambiguous. Germline lookup yields CDR1 SGHTA and CDR2 FQGNSA. The CDR3 contains 13 residues. Trimming removed 6 bases from V and 0 bases from J, with 8 bases in between. As DNA, the CDR3 is TGTGCCAGCAGAGGCAGAAACCAAGAGACCCAGTACTTC. It codes for CASRGRNQETQYF.

The CDR3 spells CASKEQHTEAFF. The CDR3 bases are TGTGCCAGTAAGGAGCAGCACACTGAAGCTTTCTTT. The genes are TRBV19 and TRBJ1-1; D gene uncertain. Germline loops: CDR1 LNHDA, CDR2 SQIVND (reference sequence). V was shortened by 7 bases and J by 3 bases, with 9 bases between the two germline ends. The CDR3 extends over 12 amino acids.

This chain links TRBV18 with TRBJ2-1; TRBD2 aligns across 7 bases. Trimming at V came to 5 bases and at J to 2 bases, leaving 6 bases not matched to a gene. CDR3 length: 15 amino acids. Germline V gene data show CDR1 as KGHSH and CDR2 as LQKENI. The CDR3 DNA is TGTGCCAGCTCAGGGGTAGCGGGCACCTACAATGAGCAGTTCTTC. Amino acids: CASSGVAGTYNEQFF.